A single T cell receptor (beta chain) is shown here with its context. Its matching antigen is unknown. Primers: 60 Vbeta forward and 13 Jbeta reverse. Produced via immunoSEQ multiplex PCR; TCRdb's table is partial and in-frame only. The sample contains more than 100,000 clones, under 85% of which appear only once. The sample originates from a study of cytomegalovirus exposure and HLA in healthy donors. Broader study findings: Many donors carried some public TCRs, although rarity characterized most TCR sequences. Association with HLA alleles at 0.05 false discovery rate was found for roughly 17,000 TCR beta sequences in a later analysis.

Germline V gives CDR1 SGDLS, CDR2 YYNGEE. Trimming took off 0 bases at V and 8 bases at J, with 12 bases between the two ends. This CDR3 has 14 residues. The TCR was taken from a human donor in good health. Sequencing input: PBMCs. V usage is TRBV9 and J usage is TRBJ2-4, with a weak D call TRBD2 (5 bases). The CDR3 protein is CASSVGGGRDIQYF. The CDR3 DNA sequence: TGTGCCAGCAGCGTAGGTGGCGGGCGGGACATTCAGTACTTC.